These 27 T cell receptor beta chains originate from one sample sequenced in a study of blood T cell repertoires in COVID-19. The data were produced by immunoSEQ multiplex PCR, yet TCRdb's version contains in-frame clones alone and is incomplete. The sample records 200,000 to 250,000 clones, roughly 78% being singletons. The source material was peripheral blood. The source of these receptors is a woman in her forties with acute or convalescent COVID-19.

The V and J genes are TRBV30 and TRBJ1-2, with D tentatively TRBD1 (6 bases). The germline V gene has CDR1 GTSNPN and CDR2 SVGIG (reference sequence). V was clipped by 3 bases and J by 8 bases, with 16 bases between them. This CDR3 comprises 13 residues. CDR3 nucleotides: TGTGCCTGGAGCGCTAACAGGGATGGGGGCTACACCTTC. It specifies CAWSANRDGGYTF.

The rearrangement links TRBV7-8 to TRBJ1-1, with TRBD1 matching 9 bases. V lost 3 bases to trimming and J lost 4 bases; unmatched junction nucleotides: 12. Germline V gene sequence: CDR1 SGHVS, CDR2 FQNEAQ. The CDR3 is made up of 17 amino acids. CDR3 protein: CASSFHIGRTGATEAFF. The DNA of the CDR3 is TGTGCCAGCAGCTTTCATATAGGCCGGACAGGGGCCACTGAAGCTTTCTTT.

The chain joins TRBV7-6 to TRBJ1-1; the D gene is possibly TRBD1 (5 bases). From germline, CDR1 is SGHVS and CDR2 FNYEAQ. The CDR3 runs 14 residues. V lost 5 bases, J lost 1 base, and 11 bases lay in between. The CDR3 region has the DNA TGTGCCAGCAGCCTCGGGCAGGGGAACACTGAAGCTTTCTTT. This encodes CASSLGQGNTEAFF.

V is TRBV19 and J is TRBJ1-5, with 7 bases matching TRBD1. V trimming: 4 bases; J trimming: 7 bases; junction bases outside the gene matches: 10. Looked up from germline, CDR1 is LNHDA and CDR2 is SQIVND (reference sequence). This CDR3 is 15 amino acids long. The CDR3 reads CASSTATGRGQPQHF. The CDR3 DNA reads as TGTGCCAGTAGTACCGCGACAGGGAGAGGACAGCCCCAGCATTTT.

The J gene is TRBJ1-1, the V gene TRBV4-1, with D unresolved. This CDR3 has 15 amino acids. Germline V gives CDR1 MGHRA, CDR2 YSYEKL. V was pared by 1 base and J by 4 bases, with 13 bases between. The CDR3 region is CASSQAPPFGTEAFF. CDR3 DNA: TGCGCCAGCAGCCAAGCGCCCCCATTCGGCACTGAAGCTTTCTTT.

This rearrangement joins TRBV5-1 to TRBJ1-5, with TRBD1 matching over 11 bases. The CDR3 runs to 16 residues. The V segment lost 4 bases and the J segment 5 bases; nucleotides outside the gene matches: 8. CDR1 is SGHRS, CDR2 YFSETQ, per germline. CDR3 nucleotides: TGCGCCAGCAGCCCCTGGACAGGGGGCGCAGATCAGCCCCAGCATTTT. Its translation is CASSPWTGGADQPQHF.

The chain couples TRBV19 to TRBJ2-1; the match to TRBD2 covers 10 bases. V lost 6 bases to trimming and J lost 4 bases; unmatched junction nucleotides: 3. The CDR3 is 14 residues long. Germline CDR1 LNHDA, CDR2 SQIVND (reference sequence). CDR3 bases: TGTGCCAGTAGATGGACTAGCGGATACAATGAGCAGTTCTTC. Translated: CASRWTSGYNEQFF.

This chain links TRBV15 with TRBJ2-7; 7 bases align to TRBD1. V lost 3 bases to trimming and J lost 2 bases; unmatched junction nucleotides: 4. The CDR3 runs to 14 residues. Germline values: CDR1 LNHNV, CDR2 YYDKDF (reference sequence). CDR3 region: CATSSRDSPYEQYF. The CDR3 region has the DNA TGTGCCACCAGCAGCCGGGACAGTCCCTACGAGCAGTACTTC.

The V call is TRBV7-9, the J call TRBJ1-1; D not certain. The CDR3 totals 15 residues. In germline, CDR1 is SEHNR, CDR2 FQNEAQ (reference sequence). The V and J ends lost 5 bases and 1 base respectively, with 14 bases between them. The CDR3 DNA reads as TGTGCCAGCAGCGCCATGGGCAGTTGGAACACTGAAGCTTTCTTT. This gives the protein CASSAMGSWNTEAFF. Combining the CDR3 with reference TRBV7-9 and TRBJ1-1 gives the whole variable domain DTGVSQNPRHKITKRGQNVTFRCDPISEHNRLYWYRQTLGQGPEFLTYFQNEAQLEKSRLLSDRFSAERPKGSFSTLEIQRTEQGDSAMYLCASSAMGSWNTEAFFGQGTRLTVV.

A single count supports this clone. This chain joins TRBV19 and TRBJ2-3; 8 bases map to TRBD1. The CDR3 covers 14 residues. Trimming took 4 bases from V and 10 from J; bases not matched to a gene: 10. From germline, CDR1 is LNHDA and CDR2 SQIVND (reference sequence). For the CDR3, the DNA is TGTGCCAGTAGTACTAGCCAGGGGGCGTGGGCGCAGTATTTT. Translated, it gives CASSTSQGAWAQYF.

V usage is TRBV6-6 and J usage is TRBJ1-4; D gene unclear. V lost 2 bases and J 5 bases, leaving 12 bases between the germline ends. The CDR3 sequence is 15 residues long. Germline CDR1 and CDR2: MNHNY and SVGAGI (reference sequence). The CDR3, as DNA: TGTGCCAGCAGTTACCCGGCAGGACTAAATGAAAAACTGTTTTTT. It codes for CASSYPAGLNEKLFF.

The count of this clone is one. The chain employs TRBV7-6 and TRBJ1-1, with D possibly being TRBD1 (5 bases). CDR1 SGHVS and CDR2 FNYEAQ come from the germline V gene. The CDR3 is 14 amino acids. The ends were cut back, 1 base at V and 5 bases at J, with 11 bases in the middle. The CDR3 loop is CASSLGGESTEAFF. In DNA, the CDR3 is TGTGCCAGCAGCTTAGGGGGGGAATCGACTGAAGCTTTCTTT.

This sequence joins TRBV15 and TRBJ2-7; the D is unclear. Trimming shortened V by 0 bases and J by 6 bases, and 9 bases separated the two germline ends. The CDR3 runs 13 residues. Germline assignment: CDR1 LNHNV and CDR2 YYDKDF (reference sequence). Written as DNA, the CDR3 is TGTGCCACCAGCAGAGATCCTAACGGCGAGCAGTACTTC. This gives the protein CATSRDPNGEQYF.

In DNA, the CDR3 is TGTGCCAGCAGCTTAGATATGCGCGGGGGGAGTACCGGGGAGCTGTTTTTT. Its translation: CASSLDMRGGSTGELFF. The chain links TRBV7-7 to TRBJ2-2; 8 bases line up with TRBD2. V was clipped by 1 base and J by 5 bases; unmatched bases: 9. This CDR3 spans 17 amino acids. In germline, CDR1 is SSHAT, CDR2 FNYEAQ (reference sequence).

The chain combines TRBV6-4 with TRBJ2-1, with unresolved D. The CDR3 has 14 residues. Germline lookup yields CDR1 MRHNA and CDR2 SNTAGT. Trimming pared 3 bases from V and 0 bases from J, leaving 6 bases between. The CDR3 coding sequence is TGTGCCAGCAGTGAGGCAAGCTCCTACAATGAGCAGTTCTTC. Residues: CASSEASSYNEQFF.

The chain recombines TRBV5-1 with TRBJ2-7, with 8 nucleotides matching TRBD2. CDR3 length: 16 amino acids. V shed 5 bases and J 4 bases; nucleotides not matched to a gene: 14. Germline V lookup: CDR1 SGHRS, CDR2 YFSETQ. Written as DNA, the CDR3 is TGCGCCAGCAGGGCGACCCCGGGAGGGCCAGGGTACGAGCAGTACTTC. Translating it yields CASRATPGGPGYEQYF.

The chain joins TRBV6-5 to TRBJ1-6; D not certain. The V and J ends lost 5 bases and 9 bases respectively, with 11 bases between them. There are 13 residues in the CDR3. Germline CDR1 MNHEY, CDR2 SVGAGI. The CDR3: CASSLLTGSPLHF. The DNA of the CDR3 is TGTGCCAGCAGTCTTCTGACGGGTTCACCCCTCCACTTT.

CDR3: CASSNLAREQYF. CDR3 DNA sequence: TGTGCCAGCAGCAATCTAGCGAGGGAGCAGTACTTC. V usage is TRBV5-8 and J usage is TRBJ2-7; a possible D gene is TRBD2 (6 bases). This CDR3 comprises 12 residues. The germline gives CDR1 SGHTS, CDR2 YDEGEE. V was cut by 4 bases and J by 7 bases, with 12 bases left in between.

This chain links TRBV6-6 with TRBJ2-5, with D maybe TRBD2 (5 bases). Deletions cut 7 bases from V and 2 bases from J, with 14 bases between. This CDR3 region has 14 residues. In germline, CDR1 is MNHNY, CDR2 SVGAGI (reference sequence). CDR3 coding DNA: TGTGCCAGCAAGACAACAGCGGCTCAAGAGACCCAGTACTTC. As protein: CASKTTAAQETQYF.

The V call is TRBV12-3 or TRBV12-4, the J call TRBJ1-2; perhaps TRBD1 as D (6 bases). The length of the CDR3 is 13 residues. V lost 6 bases, J lost 3 bases, and 11 bases lay in between. This CDR3 reads CASSMRQDYGYTF. CDR3 nucleotide sequence: TGTGCCAGCAGCATGAGACAGGACTATGGCTACACCTTC.

CDR3 bases: TGCGCCAGCAGGCAGGCGGGACAGCTTAATGAAAAACTGTTTTTT. This sequence encodes CASRQAGQLNEKLFF. The chain combines TRBV10-2 with TRBJ1-4; TRBD1 agrees at 7 bases. The CDR3 extends over 15 amino acids. CDR1 is WSHSY and CDR2 is SAAADI in the germline V gene. V dropped 6 bases and J dropped 4; count of bases not matched to a gene: 8.

This sequence joins TRBV10-3 and TRBJ1-2; tentatively, D is TRBD1 (6 bases). The CDR3 loop spans 14 amino acids. Trimming removed 6 bases from V and 3 bases from J, with 14 bases in between. Germline V gene data show CDR1 as ENHRY and CDR2 as SYGVKD. CDR3 nucleotides: TGTGCCATCAGGGGGGCTCAGGGTGACTATGGCTACACCTTC. It yields the protein CAIRGAQGDYGYTF.

The genes are TRBV10-3 and TRBJ2-3; D gene unclear. Trimming cost V 10 bases and J 2 bases, with 28 bases left between them. The CDR3 sequence is 18 residues long. Germline V lookup: CDR1 ENHRY, CDR2 SYGVKD. The CDR3 DNA reads TGTGCCACTCAACCTCACTTACTCTGTACCTTAACCACAGATACGCAGTATTTT. Its protein is CATQPHLLCTLTTDTQYF.

This sequence joins TRBV19 and TRBJ1-2, with TRBD1 matching 7 bases. This CDR3 has 13 residues. The ends lost 10 bases at V and 0 bases at J; junction bases unmatched: 5. Germline assignment: CDR1 LNHDA and CDR2 SQIVND (reference sequence). The CDR3 DNA is TGTGCCACCGGACAGGTTTCTAACTATGGCTACACCTTC. This sequence encodes CATGQVSNYGYTF.

V usage is TRBV7-9 and J usage is TRBJ2-7; D may be TRBD1 (6 bases). Germline V gene data show CDR1 as SEHNR and CDR2 as FQNEAQ (reference sequence). V shed 3 bases and J shed 2 bases, with 11 bases lying between them. The CDR3 extends over 14 amino acids. The CDR3, as DNA: TGTGCCAGCAGCTTTGGGCAGGGGCCCTACGAGCAGTACTTC. Protein sequence: CASSFGQGPYEQYF.

This clone was counted between two and nine times. This chain connects TRBV7-9 to TRBJ2-7; D call uncertain. The germline V and J ends were trimmed by 4 bases and 7 bases, with 11 bases remaining between them. This CDR3 is built from 12 residues. CDR1 and CDR2 (germline): SEHNR, FQNEAQ (reference sequence). In DNA form, the CDR3 reads TGTGCCAGCAGCTCTTACGACGGGGAGCAGTACTTC. Translated: CASSSYDGEQYF.

This clone was seen a few times. The V call is TRBV25-1, the J call TRBJ2-3; D gene uncertain. Germline assignment: CDR1 MGHDK and CDR2 SYGVNS. The CDR3 spans 14 residues. Trimming stripped 3 bases from V and 5 bases from J, with 12 bases between. For the CDR3, the DNA is TGTGCCAGCAGTGACTCAGGTCCCGTAGATACGCAGTATTTT. This gives the protein CASSDSGPVDTQYF.